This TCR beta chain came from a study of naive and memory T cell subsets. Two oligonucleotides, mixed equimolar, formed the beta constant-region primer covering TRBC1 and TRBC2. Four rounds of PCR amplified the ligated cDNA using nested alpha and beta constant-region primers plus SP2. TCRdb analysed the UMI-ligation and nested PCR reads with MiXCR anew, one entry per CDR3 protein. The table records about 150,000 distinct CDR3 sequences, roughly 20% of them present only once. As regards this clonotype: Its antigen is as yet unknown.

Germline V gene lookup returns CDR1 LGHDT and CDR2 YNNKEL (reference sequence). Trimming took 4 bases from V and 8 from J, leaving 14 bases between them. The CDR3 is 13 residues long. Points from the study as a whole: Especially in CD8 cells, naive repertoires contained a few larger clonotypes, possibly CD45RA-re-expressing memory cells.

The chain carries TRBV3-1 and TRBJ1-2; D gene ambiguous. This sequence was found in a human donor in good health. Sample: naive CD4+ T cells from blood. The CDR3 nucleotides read TGTGCCAGCAGCCCAATTATTACTATGGGCTACACCTTC. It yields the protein CASSPIITMGYTF. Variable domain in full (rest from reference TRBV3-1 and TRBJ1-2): DTAVSQTPKYLVTQMGNDKSIKCEQNLGHDTMYWYKQDSKKFLKIMFSYNNKELIINETVPNRFSPKSPDKAHLNLHINSLELGDSAVYFCASSPIITMGYTFGSGTRLTVV.